This TCR beta chain was captured by sequencing in a study of T cell clones after liver transplantation. Study-wide context: Graft-donor-reactive sequences were compared with third-party-reactive TCRbeta sequences from pre-transplant mixed lymphocyte reactions. General study points: Circulating graft-donor-reactive CD4 TCRbeta sequences fell significantly post-transplant in 5 of 8 subjects.

About this clone: The antigen is undetermined.

Method: immunoSEQ multiplex PCR; TCRdb's copy keeps in-frame clones and lacks some. The sample consists of fewer than 110,000 clones, about 81% of them appearing once. This clonotype originated in a human patient who received a liver transplant. Some T cells may possibly be graft donor cells. Sequences were derived from CD4+ T cells from blood, sampled approximately 43 months after liver transplant.

The CDR3 loop reads CASSLVVTGTNEKLFF. DNA of the CDR3: TGCGCCAGCAGCTTGGTCGTCACAGGAACTAATGAAAAACTGTTTTTT. V gene TRBV5-1 combines with J gene TRBJ1-4, with a possible D match to TRBD1 (5 bases). The CDR3 runs to 16 residues. Trimming removed 0 bases at V and 1 base at J, with 10 bases between. Germline-derived CDR1 and CDR2 are SGHRS and YFSETQ.